This paragraph reports one TCR beta chain. The record originates from a study of blood T cell repertoires in COVID-19. Only in-frame clones appear in the TCRdb table, and some are missing; sequencing was by immunoSEQ multiplex PCR. The repertoire holds around 340,000 clones, with about 86% as singletons. Sequencing was performed on peripheral blood. The receptor comes from a woman aged 60-75 years with COVID-19, enrolled during active disease.

CDR3 coding DNA: TGCGCCAGCAGCTTAACAGGGACCCACACTGAAGCTTTCTTT. Encoded protein: CASSLTGTHTEAFF. The rearrangement joins TRBV5-1 to TRBJ1-1; weak D call: TRBD1 (6 bases). The CDR3 loop spans 14 amino acids. Trimming took 2 bases from V and 3 from J, leaving 11 bases between them. The germline V gene has CDR1 SGHRS and CDR2 YFSETQ. Full variable domain (missing parts from reference TRBV5-1 and TRBJ1-1): KAGVTQTPRYLIKTRGQQVTLSCSPISGHRSVSWYQQTPGQGLQFLFEYFSETQRNKGNFPGRFSGRQFSNSRSEMNVSTLELGDSALYLCASSLTGTHTEAFFGQGTRLTVV.